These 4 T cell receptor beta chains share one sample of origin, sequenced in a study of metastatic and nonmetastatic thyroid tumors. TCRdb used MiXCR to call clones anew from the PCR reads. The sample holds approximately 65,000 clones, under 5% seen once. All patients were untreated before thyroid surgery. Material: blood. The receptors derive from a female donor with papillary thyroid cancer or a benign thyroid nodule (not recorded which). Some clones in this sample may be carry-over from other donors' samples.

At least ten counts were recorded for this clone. The CDR3 sequence: CASRLMEGEPGDMGSPLHF. CDR3 bases: TGCGCCAGCAGACTCATGGAAGGGGAGCCGGGGGATATGGGTTCACCCCTCCACTTT. The gene calls are TRBV10-2 and TRBJ1-6, with D perhaps TRBD1 (5 bases). From germline, CDR1 is WSHSY and CDR2 SAAADI. V lost 6 bases, J lost 9 bases, and 30 bases lay in between. The CDR3 is 19 amino acids.

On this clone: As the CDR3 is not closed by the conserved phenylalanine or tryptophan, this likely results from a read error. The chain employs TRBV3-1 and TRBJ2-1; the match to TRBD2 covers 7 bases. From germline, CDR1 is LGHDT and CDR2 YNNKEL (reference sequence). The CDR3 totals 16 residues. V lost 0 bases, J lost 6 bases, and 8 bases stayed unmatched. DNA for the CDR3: TGTGCCAGCAGCCAAGATCGTGGGAGGGCCCCCAATGAGCAGTTCCTC. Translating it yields CASSQDRGRAPNEQFL.

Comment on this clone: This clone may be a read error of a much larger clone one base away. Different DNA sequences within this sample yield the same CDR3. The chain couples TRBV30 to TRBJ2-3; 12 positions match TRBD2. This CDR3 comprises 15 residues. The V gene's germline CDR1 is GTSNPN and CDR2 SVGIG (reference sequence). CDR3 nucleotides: TGTGCCTGGAGTCTAGCGGGAGGGGGGACAGATACGCAATATTTT. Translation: CAWSLAGGGTDTQYF.

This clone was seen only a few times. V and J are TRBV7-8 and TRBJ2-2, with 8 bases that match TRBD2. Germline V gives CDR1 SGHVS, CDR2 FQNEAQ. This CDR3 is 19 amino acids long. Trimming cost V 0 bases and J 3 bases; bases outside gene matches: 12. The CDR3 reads CASSLALLGGLVYTGELFF. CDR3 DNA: TGTGCCAGCAGCTTAGCGCTTCTGGGGGGACTAGTCTACACCGGGGAGCTGTTTTTT.